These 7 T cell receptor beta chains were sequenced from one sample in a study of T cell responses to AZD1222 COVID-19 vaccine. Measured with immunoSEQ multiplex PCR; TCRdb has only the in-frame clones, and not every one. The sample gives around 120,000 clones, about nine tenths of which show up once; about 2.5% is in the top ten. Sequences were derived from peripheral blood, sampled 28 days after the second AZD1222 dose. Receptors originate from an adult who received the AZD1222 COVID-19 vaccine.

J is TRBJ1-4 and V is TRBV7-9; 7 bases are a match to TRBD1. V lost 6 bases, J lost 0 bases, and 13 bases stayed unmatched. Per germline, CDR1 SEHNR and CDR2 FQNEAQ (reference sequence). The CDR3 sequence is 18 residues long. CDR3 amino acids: CASSSSTGSDPTNEKLFF. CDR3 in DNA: TGTGCCAGCAGTTCCTCGACAGGGTCGGACCCAACTAATGAAAAACTGTTTTTT.

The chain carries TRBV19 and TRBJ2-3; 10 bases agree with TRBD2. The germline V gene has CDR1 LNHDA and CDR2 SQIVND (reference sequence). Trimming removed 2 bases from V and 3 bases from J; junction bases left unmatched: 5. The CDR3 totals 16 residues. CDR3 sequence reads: CASSILSSGGTDTQYF. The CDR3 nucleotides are TGTGCCAGTAGTATACTATCTAGCGGGGGAACAGATACGCAGTATTTT.

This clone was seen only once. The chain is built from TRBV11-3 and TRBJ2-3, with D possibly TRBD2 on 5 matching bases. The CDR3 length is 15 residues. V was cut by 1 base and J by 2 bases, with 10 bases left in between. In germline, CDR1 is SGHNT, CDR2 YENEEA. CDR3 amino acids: CASSLGPGITDTQYF. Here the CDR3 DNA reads TGTGCCAGCAGCTTAGGCCCGGGGATCACAGATACGCAGTATTTT.

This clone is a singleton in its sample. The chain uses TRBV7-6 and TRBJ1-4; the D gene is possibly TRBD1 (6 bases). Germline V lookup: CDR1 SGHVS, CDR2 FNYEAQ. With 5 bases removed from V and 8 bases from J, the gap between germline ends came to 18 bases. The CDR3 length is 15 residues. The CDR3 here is CASSGGGLTVEKLFF. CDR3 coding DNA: TGTGCCAGCAGCGGGGGGGGCCTAACGGTGGAAAAACTGTTTTTT.

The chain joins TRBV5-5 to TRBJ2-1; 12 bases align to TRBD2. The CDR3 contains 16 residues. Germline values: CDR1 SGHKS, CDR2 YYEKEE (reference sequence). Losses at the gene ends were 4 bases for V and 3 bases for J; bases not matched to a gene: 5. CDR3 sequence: CASSPPTSGGYNEQFF. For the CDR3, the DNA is TGTGCCAGCAGCCCACCGACTAGCGGGGGCTACAATGAGCAGTTCTTC.

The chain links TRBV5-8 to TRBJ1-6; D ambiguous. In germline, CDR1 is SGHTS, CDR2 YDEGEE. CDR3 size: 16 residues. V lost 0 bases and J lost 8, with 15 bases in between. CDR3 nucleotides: TGTGCCAGCAGCTTGGTTTTCGGGCAAGTTGATTCACCCCTCCACTTT. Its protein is CASSLVFGQVDSPLHF.

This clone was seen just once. The CDR3 is CASSLLLLRSGGLYGYTF. The CDR3 bases are TGTGCCAGCAGCTTATTACTACTTCGTTCAGGGGGACTCTATGGCTACACCTTC. The genes are TRBV7-2 and TRBJ1-2; TRBD1 matches at 7 bases. Germline-derived CDR1 and CDR2 are SGHTA and FQGNSA. The CDR3 extends over 18 amino acids. V gave up 2 bases and J gave up 4 bases; unmatched junction bases: 16. Based on the CDR3 plus reference TRBV7-2 and TRBJ1-2, the full variable domain is GAGVSQSPSNKVTEKGKDVELRCDPISGHTALYWYRQSLGQGLEFLIYFQGNSAPDKSGLPSDRFSAERTGGSVSTLTIQRTQQEDSAVYLCASSLLLLRSGGLYGYTFGSGTRLTVV.